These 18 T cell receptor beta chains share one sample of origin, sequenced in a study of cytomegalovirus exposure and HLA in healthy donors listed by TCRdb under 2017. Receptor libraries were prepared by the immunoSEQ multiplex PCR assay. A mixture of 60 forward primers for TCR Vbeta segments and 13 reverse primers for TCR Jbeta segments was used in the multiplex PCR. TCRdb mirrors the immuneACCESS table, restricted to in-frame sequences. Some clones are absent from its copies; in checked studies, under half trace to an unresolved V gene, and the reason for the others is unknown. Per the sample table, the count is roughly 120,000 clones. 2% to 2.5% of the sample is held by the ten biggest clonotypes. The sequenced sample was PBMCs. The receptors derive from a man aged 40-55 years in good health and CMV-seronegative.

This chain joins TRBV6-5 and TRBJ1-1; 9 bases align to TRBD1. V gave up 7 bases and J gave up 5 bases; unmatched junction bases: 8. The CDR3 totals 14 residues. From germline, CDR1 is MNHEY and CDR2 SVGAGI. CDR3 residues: CASTPQGARTEAFF. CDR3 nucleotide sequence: TGTGCCAGCACTCCACAGGGGGCGCGGACTGAAGCTTTCTTT.

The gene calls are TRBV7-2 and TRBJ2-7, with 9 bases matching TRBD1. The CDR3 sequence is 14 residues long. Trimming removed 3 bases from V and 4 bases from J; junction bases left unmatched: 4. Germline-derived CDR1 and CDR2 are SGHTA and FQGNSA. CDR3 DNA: TGTGCCAGCAGCTTCGGGACAGGGATTTACGAGCAGTACTTC. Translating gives CASSFGTGIYEQYF.

The CDR3 protein is CASSKQVEGTDSSYEQYF. CDR3 in DNA: TGTGCCAGCAGCAAACAAGTAGAGGGGACAGACAGCTCCTACGAGCAGTACTTC. This chain uses TRBV21-1 with TRBJ2-7; TRBD1 is the table's D call, not checked against the DNA. TRBV21-1 is a pseudogene locus. CDR3 length: 18 amino acids.

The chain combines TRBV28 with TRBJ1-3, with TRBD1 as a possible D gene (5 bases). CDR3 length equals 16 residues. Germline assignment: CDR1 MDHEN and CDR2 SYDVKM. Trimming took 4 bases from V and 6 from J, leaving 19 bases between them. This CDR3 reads CASSSFGGTAKNTIYF. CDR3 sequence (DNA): TGTGCCAGCAGTTCATTTGGCGGGACGGCCAAAAACACCATATATTTT. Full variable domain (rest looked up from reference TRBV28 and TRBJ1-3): DVKVTQSSRYLVKRTGEKVFLECVQDMDHENMFWYRQDPGLGLRLIYFSYDVKMKEKGDIPEGYSVSREKKERFSLILESASTNQTSMYLCASSSFGGTAKNTIYFGEGSWLTVV.

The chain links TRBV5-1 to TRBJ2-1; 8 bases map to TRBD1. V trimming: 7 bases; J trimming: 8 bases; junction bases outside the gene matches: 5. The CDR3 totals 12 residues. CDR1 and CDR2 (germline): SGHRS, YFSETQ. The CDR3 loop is CASRETGDEQFF. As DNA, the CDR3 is TGCGCCAGCCGGGAGACAGGGGATGAGCAGTTCTTC.

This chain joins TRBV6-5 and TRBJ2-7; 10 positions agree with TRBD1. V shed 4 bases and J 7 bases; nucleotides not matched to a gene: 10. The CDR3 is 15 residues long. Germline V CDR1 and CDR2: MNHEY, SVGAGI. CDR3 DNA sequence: TGTGCCAGCAGTTCACCCGGACAGGGGGTAGATGAGCAGTACTTC. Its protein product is CASSSPGQGVDEQYF.

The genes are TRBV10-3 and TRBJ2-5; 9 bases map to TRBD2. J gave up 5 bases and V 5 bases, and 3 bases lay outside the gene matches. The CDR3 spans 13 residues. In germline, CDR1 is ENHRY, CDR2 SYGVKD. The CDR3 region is CAISRTSVETQYF. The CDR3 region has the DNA TGTGCCATCAGTCGGACTAGCGTGGAGACCCAGTACTTC.

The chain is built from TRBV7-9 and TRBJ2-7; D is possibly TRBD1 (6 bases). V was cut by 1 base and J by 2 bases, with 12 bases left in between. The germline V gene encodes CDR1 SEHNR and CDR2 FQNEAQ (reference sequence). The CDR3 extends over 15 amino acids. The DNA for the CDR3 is TGTGCCAGCAGCTTAGGGGCAGGGGAGACCTACGAGCAGTACTTC. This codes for CASSLGAGETYEQYF.

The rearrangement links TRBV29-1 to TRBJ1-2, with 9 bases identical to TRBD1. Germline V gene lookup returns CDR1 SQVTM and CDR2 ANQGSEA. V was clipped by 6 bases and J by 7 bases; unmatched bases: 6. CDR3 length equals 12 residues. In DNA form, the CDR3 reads TGCAGCGTGGACAGGGGTTTGACTGGCTACACCTTC. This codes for CSVDRGLTGYTF. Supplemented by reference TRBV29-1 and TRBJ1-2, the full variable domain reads SAVISQKPSRDICQRGTSLTIQCQVDSQVTMMFWYRQQPGQSLTLIATANQGSEATYESGFVIDKFPISRPNLTFSTLTVSNMSPEDSSIYLCSVDRGLTGYTFGSGTRLTVV.

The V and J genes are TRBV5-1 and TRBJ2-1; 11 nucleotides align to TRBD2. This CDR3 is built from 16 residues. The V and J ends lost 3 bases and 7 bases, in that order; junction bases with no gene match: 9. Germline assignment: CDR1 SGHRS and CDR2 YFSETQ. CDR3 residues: CASSSYGTSGSNEQFF. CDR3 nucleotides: TGCGCCAGCAGCTCATACGGGACTAGCGGAAGTAATGAGCAGTTCTTC.

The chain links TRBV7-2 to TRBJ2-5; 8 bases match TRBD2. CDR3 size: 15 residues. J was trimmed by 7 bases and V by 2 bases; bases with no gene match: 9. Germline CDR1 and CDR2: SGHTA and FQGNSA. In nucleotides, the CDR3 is TGTGCCAGCAGCTTAACACAAGCGGGAGAGGGGACCCAGTACTTC. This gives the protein CASSLTQAGEGTQYF.

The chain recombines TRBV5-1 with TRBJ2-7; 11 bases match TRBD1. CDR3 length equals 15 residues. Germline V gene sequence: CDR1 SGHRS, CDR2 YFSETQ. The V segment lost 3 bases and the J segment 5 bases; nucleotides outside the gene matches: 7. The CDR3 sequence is CASSSVGGQGDEQYF. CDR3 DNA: TGCGCCAGCAGCTCGGTTGGGGGACAGGGGGACGAGCAGTACTTC.

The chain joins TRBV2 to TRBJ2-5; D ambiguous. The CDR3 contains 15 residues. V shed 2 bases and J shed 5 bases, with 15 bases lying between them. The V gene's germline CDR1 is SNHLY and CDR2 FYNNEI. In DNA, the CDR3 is TGTGCCAGCAGTGAACTCCGTGGCCCTTCTGAGACCCAGTACTTC. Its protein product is CASSELRGPSETQYF.

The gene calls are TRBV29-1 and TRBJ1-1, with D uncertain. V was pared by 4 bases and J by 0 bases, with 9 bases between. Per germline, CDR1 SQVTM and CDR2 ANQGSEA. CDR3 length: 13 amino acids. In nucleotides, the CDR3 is TGCAGCGTTGTAATCTATATGAACACTGAAGCTTTCTTT. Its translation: CSVVIYMNTEAFF.

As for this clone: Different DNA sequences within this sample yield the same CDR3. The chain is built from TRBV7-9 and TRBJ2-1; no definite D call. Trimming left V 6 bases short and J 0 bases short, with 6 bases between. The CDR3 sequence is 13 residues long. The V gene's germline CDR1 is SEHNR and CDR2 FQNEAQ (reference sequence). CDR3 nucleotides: TGTGCCAGCAGTAGTGGCTCCTACAATGAGCAGTTCTTC. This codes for CASSSGSYNEQFF.

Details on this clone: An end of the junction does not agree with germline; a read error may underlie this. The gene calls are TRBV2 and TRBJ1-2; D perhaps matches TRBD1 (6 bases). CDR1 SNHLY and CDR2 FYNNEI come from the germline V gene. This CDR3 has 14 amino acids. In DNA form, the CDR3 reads TGTGCCAGCAGTGAAGGGCAGGGGACCCGGGTGACTTTCTTC. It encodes CASSEGQGTRVTFF.

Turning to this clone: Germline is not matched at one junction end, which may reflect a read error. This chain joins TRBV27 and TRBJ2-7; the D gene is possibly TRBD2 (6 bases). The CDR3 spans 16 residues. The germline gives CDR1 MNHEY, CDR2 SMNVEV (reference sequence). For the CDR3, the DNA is TGTGCCAGCAGTTTATCGGGCCTCGGGGGTTCCTACGAGCGGTACTTC. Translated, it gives CASSLSGLGGSYERYF.

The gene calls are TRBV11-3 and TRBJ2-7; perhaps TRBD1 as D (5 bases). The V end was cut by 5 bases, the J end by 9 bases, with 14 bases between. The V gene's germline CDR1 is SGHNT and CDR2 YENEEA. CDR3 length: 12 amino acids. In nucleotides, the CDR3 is TGTGCCAGCAGCCCTGACAGTCGACGGCAGTACTTC. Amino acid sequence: CASSPDSRRQYF.